A single sample is the source of the 6 T cell receptor beta chains below, sequenced in a study of T-cell reconstitution after alpha-beta-depleted transplantation in children. Unique molecular identifiers were built into the TCRbeta library. TCRdb independently ran MiXCR on the PCR reads; one entry per CDR3 protein. Here the sample spans tens of thousands of distinct CDR3 sequences, roughly 4.9% being singletons. The sample here was PBMCs, mostly from graft donor cells, taken 180 days after TCRalphabeta/CD19-depleted stem cell transplant. These TCRs come from a boy under two years old who had a stem cell transplant for acute myeloid leukemia, so the T cells may come from the graft donor.

This clonotype was observed many times. The chain uses TRBV20-1 and TRBJ2-2, with TRBD1 as a possible D gene (6 bases). The CDR3 is 16 amino acids. The V gene's germline CDR1 is DFQATT and CDR2 SNEGSKA (reference sequence). V lost 0 bases to trimming and J lost 5 bases, with 16 bases between them. For the CDR3, the DNA is TGCAGTGCTAGAGATTTTCGGCAGGGGAATACCGGGGAGCTGTTTTTT. Residues: CSARDFRQGNTGELFF.

This clonotype was counted between two and nine times. The rearrangement uses TRBV2 and TRBJ2-7; no firm D call. Germline-derived CDR1 and CDR2 are SNHLY and FYNNEI. The CDR3 consists of 15 residues. V gave up 8 bases and J gave up 0 bases, with 17 bases separating them. CDR3 nucleotide sequence: TGTGCCAGCTCTTACCCCTCCGTCAGCTCCTACGAGCAGTACGTC. It translates to CASSYPSVSSYEQYV.

There are many counts of this clonotype. The V and J genes are TRBV11-2 and TRBJ2-5; D remains unclear. V dropped 5 bases and J dropped 7 bases, with 14 bases sitting between them. Per the germline V gene, CDR1 is SGHAT and CDR2 is FQNNGV. The CDR3 loop spans 13 amino acids. The CDR3, as DNA: TGTGCCAGCAGCCCGGCCCCTCTTGGGACCCAGTACTTC. Translation gives CASSPAPLGTQYF.

Ten or more counts support this clonotype. V usage is TRBV6-1 and J usage is TRBJ2-5, with 11 positions matching TRBD1. Germline values: CDR1 MNHNS, CDR2 SASEGT. V was clipped by 8 bases and J by 3 bases; unmatched bases: 23. The CDR3 loop spans 20 amino acids. CDR3 loop: CASRARSSRGQGGSEETQYF. The CDR3, as DNA: TGTGCCAGCCGTGCCCGGAGTTCACGGGGACAGGGGGGATCAGAAGAGACCCAGTACTTC.

There are many counts of this clonotype. This chain connects TRBV10-2 to TRBJ2-6; the D is unclear. Germline-derived CDR1 and CDR2 are WSHSY and SAAADI. The CDR3 loop spans 18 amino acids. The germline V and J ends were trimmed by 7 bases and 4 bases, with 23 bases remaining between them. The CDR3, as DNA: TGCGCCAGCACCCACAAGGGAACCTTCCGTTCCGGGGCCAACGTCCTGACTTTC. Translated: CASTHKGTFRSGANVLTF.

This clonotype was counted ten times or more. The V and J genes are TRBV11-2 and TRBJ2-7, with D hard to call. CDR1 SGHAT and CDR2 FQNNGV come from the germline V gene. CDR3 length: 12 residues. V was shortened by 1 base and J by 6 bases, with 7 bases between the two germline ends. The DNA of the CDR3 is TGTGCCAGCAGCTTAGTATCTGCCGAGCAGTACTTC. It is translated as CASSLVSAEQYF. Full variable domain (rest looked up from reference TRBV11-2 and TRBJ2-7): EAGVAQSPRYKIIEKRQSVAFWCNPISGHATLYWYQQILGQGPKLLIQFQNNGVVDDSQLPKDRFSAERLKGVDSTLKIQPAKLEDSAVYLCASSLVSAEQYFGPGTRLTVT.